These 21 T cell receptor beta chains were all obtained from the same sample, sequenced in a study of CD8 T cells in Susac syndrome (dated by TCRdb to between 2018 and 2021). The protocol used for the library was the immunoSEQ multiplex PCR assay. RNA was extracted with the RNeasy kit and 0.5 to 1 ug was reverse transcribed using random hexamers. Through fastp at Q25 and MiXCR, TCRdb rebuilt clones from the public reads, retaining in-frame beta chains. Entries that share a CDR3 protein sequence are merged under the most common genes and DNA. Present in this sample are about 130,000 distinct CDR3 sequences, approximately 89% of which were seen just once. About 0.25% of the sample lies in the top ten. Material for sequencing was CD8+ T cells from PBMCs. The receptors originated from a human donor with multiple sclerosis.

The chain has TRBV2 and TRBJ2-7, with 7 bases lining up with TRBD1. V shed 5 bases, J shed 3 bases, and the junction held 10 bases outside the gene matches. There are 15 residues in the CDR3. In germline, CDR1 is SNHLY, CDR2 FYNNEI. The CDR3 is CASSYLRDRSYEQYF. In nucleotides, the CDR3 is TGTGCCAGCAGTTATCTCCGGGACAGAAGCTACGAGCAGTACTTC.

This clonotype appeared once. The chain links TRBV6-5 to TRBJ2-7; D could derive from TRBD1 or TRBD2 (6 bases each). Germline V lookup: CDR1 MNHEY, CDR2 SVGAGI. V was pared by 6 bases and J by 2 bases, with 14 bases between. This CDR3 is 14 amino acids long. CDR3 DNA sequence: TGTGCCAGCAGCGCGTTCGGGGGCCCCTACGAGCAGTACTTC. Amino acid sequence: CASSAFGGPYEQYF.

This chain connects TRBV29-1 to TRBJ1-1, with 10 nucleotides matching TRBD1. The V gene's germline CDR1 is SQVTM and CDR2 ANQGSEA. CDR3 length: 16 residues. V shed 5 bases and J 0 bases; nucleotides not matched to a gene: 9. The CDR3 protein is CSVSGTGDILNTEAFF. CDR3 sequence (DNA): TGCAGCGTTTCCGGGACAGGGGACATATTGAACACTGAAGCTTTCTTT.

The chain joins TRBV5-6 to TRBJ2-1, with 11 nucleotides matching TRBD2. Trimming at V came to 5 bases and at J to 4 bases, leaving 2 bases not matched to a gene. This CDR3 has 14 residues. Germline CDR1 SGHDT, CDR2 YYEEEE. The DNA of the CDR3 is TGTGCCAGCAGTACTAGCGGGAGTTACAATGAGCAGTTCTTC. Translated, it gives CASSTSGSYNEQFF. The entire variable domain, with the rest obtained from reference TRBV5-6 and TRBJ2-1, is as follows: DAGVTQSPTHLIKTRGQQVTLRCSPKSGHDTVSWYQQALGQGPQFIFQYYEEEERQRGNFPDRFSGHQFPNYSSELNVNALLLGDSALYLCASSTSGSYNEQFFGPGTRLTVL.

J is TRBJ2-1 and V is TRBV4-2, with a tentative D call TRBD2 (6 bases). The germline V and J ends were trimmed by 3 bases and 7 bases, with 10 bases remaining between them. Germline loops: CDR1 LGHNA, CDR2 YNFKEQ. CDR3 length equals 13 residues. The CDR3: CASSQALANEQFF. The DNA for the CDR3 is TGTGCCAGCAGCCAGGCACTAGCAAATGAGCAGTTCTTC.

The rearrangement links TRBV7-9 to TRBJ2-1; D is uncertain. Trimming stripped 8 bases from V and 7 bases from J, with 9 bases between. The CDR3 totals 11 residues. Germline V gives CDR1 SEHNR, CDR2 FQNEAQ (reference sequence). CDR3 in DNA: TGTGCCAGCCCCGTAGGTAATGAGCAGTTCTTC. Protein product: CASPVGNEQFF.

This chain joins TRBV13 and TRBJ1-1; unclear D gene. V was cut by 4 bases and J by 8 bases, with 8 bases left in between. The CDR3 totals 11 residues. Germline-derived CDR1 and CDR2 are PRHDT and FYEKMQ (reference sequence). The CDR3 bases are TGTGCCAGCAGCTCTCACCGGGAAGCTTTCTTT. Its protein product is CASSSHREAFF.

CDR3 in DNA: TGTGCTAGTGGTTTGACAAACACTGAAGCTTTCTTT. It is translated as CASGLTNTEAFF. This chain links TRBV12-5 with TRBJ1-1, with D uncertain. The CDR3 is 12 residues long. Trimming pared 2 bases from V and 2 bases from J, leaving 3 bases between. Germline CDR1 and CDR2: LGHNT and FRNRAP.

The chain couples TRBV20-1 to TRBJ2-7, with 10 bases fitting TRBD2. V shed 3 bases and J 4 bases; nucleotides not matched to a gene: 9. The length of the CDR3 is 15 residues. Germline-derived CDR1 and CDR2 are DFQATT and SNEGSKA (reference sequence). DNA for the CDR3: TGCAGTGCTAGTTGGGCGAGCGGGAGGGTTTACGAGCAGTACTTC. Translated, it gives CSASWASGRVYEQYF.

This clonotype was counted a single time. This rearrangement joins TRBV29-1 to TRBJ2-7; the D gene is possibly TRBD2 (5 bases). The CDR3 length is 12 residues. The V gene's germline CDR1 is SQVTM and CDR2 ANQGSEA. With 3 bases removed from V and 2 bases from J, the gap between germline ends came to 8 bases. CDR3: CSVERGPYEQYF. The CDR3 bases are TGCAGCGTTGAGAGAGGGCCCTACGAGCAGTACTTC.

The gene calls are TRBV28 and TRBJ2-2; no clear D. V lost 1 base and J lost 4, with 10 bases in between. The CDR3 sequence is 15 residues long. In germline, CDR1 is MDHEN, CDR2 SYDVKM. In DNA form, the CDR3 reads TGTGCCAGCAGTTTATATGCAGATCTCACCGGGGAGCTGTTTTTT. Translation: CASSLYADLTGELFF.

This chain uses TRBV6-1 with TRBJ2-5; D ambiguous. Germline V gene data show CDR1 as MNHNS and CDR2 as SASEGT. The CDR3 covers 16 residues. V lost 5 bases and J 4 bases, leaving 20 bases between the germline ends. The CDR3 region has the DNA TGTGCCAGCAGTCCTGGGGTCTTTCGCTCCGGAGAGACCCAGTACTTC. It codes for CASSPGVFRSGETQYF.

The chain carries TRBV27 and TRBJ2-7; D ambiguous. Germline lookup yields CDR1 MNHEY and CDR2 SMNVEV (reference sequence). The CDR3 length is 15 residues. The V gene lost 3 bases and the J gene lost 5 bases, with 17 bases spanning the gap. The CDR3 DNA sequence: TGTGCCAGCAGTTTCCAACCCTTTGGGCTCGACGAGCAGTACTTC. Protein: CASSFQPFGLDEQYF.

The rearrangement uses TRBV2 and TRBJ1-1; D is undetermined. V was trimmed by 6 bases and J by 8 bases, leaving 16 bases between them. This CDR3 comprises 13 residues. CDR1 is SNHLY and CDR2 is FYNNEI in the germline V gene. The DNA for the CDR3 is TGTGCCAGCAGCGACAACCCGGTTAGAGAAGCTTTCTTT. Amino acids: CASSDNPVREAFF.

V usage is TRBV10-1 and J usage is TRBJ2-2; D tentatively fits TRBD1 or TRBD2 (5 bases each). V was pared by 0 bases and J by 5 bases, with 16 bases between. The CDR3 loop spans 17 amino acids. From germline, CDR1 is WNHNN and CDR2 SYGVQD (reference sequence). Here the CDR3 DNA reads TGCGCCAGCAGTGAGTCGATACGAGGGGCCCTGACCGGGGAGCTGTTTTTT. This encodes CASSESIRGALTGELFF.

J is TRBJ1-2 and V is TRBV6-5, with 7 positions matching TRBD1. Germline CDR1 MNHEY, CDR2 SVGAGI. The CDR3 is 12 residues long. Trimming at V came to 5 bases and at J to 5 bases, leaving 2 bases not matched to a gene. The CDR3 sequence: CASSLQGYGYTF. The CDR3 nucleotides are TGTGCCAGCAGTCTACAGGGGTATGGCTACACCTTC.

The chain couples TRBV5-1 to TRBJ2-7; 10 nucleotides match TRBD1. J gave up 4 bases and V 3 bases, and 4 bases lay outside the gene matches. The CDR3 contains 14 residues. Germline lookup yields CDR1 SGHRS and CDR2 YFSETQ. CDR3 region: CASSSRQGAYEQYF. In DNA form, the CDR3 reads TGCGCCAGCAGCTCTCGACAGGGGGCTTACGAGCAGTACTTC.

CDR3 region: CASSWGTGELFF. DNA of the CDR3: TGTGCCAGCAGTTGGGGTACCGGGGAGCTGTTTTTT. The V and J genes are TRBV6-2 or TRBV6-3 and TRBJ2-2; D gene uncertain. V was clipped by 4 bases and J by 5 bases, with 5 bases between them. The germline V gene has CDR1 MNHEY and CDR2 SVGEGT. This CDR3 spans 12 amino acids.

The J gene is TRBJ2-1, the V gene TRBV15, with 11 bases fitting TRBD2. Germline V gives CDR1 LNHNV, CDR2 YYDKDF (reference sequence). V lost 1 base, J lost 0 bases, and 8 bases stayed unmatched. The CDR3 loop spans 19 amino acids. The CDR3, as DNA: TGTGCCACCAGCAGAGTTCTAGCGGGAGGACCCTTCTCCTACAATGAGCAGTTCTTC. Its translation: CATSRVLAGGPFSYNEQFF.

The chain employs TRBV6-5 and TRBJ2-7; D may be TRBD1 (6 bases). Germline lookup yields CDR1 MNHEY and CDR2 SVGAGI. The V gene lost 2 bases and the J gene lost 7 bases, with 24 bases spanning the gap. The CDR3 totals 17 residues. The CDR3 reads CASSYAQTGTLGHEQYF. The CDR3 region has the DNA TGTGCCAGCAGTTACGCCCAAACCGGGACCTTGGGACATGAGCAGTACTTC.

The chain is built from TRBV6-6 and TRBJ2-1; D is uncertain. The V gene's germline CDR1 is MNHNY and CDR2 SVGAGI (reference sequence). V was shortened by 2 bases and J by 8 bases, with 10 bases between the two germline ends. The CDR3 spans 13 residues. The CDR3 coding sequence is TGTGCCAGCAGTTACAGCCACCTTTATGAGCAGTTCTTC. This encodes CASSYSHLYEQFF.